Listed below are T cell receptor beta chains from one sample, sequenced in a study of blood T cells in healthy people across ages. TCRdb fed the 5' RACE reads into MiXCR, producing one record per CDR3 protein. The sample has 1.5 million to 2 million distinct CDR3 sequences, about 31% seen once. The specimen sequenced was blood. The receptors here all came from a woman aged 25 to 39 in good health. The CDR3 runs from the conserved cysteine through the conserved F or W. D genes are given only for firm matches. Only some rows state a clone size, as once, few, many or a class for expanded clones.

length: 14; D: NA; size: many; V: TRBV7-2; J: TRBJ2-3; DNA: TGTGCCAGCAGCTTAATGTCTACCACAGATACGCAGTATTTT; CDR3: CASSLMSTTDTQYF
length: 15; D: NA; size: few; V: TRBV7-9; J: TRBJ2-5; DNA: TGTGCCAGCAGCTTAGCGAGGGCGAAACAAGAGACCCAGTACTTC; CDR3: CASSLARAKQETQYF
length: 16; D: NA; size: few; V: TRBV20-1; J: TRBJ1-2; DNA: TGCAGTGCTAGAGATCATTTAAAGTTAGGGGGCTATGGCTACACCTTC; CDR3: CSARDHLKLGGYGYTF
length: 14; D: TRBD2; size: NA; V: TRBV7-3; J: TRBJ2-1; DNA: TGTGCCAGCAGCTTAACCGGGGGGGCCAATGAGCAGTTCTTC; CDR3: CASSLTGGANEQFF
length: 15; D: TRBD2; size: NA; V: TRBV10-3; J: TRBJ2-5; DNA: TGTGCCACCTCTCCATCACCGGGAGGGGGGGAGACCCAGTACTTC; CDR3: CATSPSPGGGETQYF
length: 15; D: NA; size: few; V: TRBV2; J: TRBJ2-4; DNA: TGTGCCAGCAGTGAACAGGGAATAGCCAAAAACATTCAGTACTTC; CDR3: CASSEQGIAKNIQYF
length: 20; D: TRBD2; size: NA; V: TRBV28; J: TRBJ2-1; DNA: TGTGCCAGCAGTTTATGGGTCCTCAAGCTAGCGGGAGTTAGGGGTAATGAGCAGTTCTTC; CDR3: CASSLWVLKLAGVRGNEQFF
length: 13; D: TRBD1; size: few; V: TRBV28; J: TRBJ1-6; DNA: TGTGCCAGCACTCGGCAGGGGGATTCACCCCTCCACTTT; CDR3: CASTRQGDSPLHF
length: 14; D: NA; size: NA; V: TRBV9; J: TRBJ2-3; DNA: TGTGCCAGCAGCGTAGTGGGGGACACAGATACGCAGTATTTT; CDR3: CASSVVGDTDTQYF
length: 13; D: NA; size: NA; V: TRBV2; J: TRBJ2-5; DNA: TGTGCCAGCAGTGAATTCCTGGAAATCACCCAGTACTTC; CDR3: CASSEFLEITQYF
length: 15; D: NA; size: NA; V: TRBV7-2; J: TRBJ2-1; DNA: TGTGCCAGCAGCTTAACTTGGTGGGAATACAATGAGCAGTTCTTC; CDR3: CASSLTWWEYNEQFF
length: 13; D: TRBD1; size: few; V: TRBV20-1; J: TRBJ2-2; DNA: TGCAGTGCACAAGGACAGGGGACCGGGGAGCTGTTTTTT; CDR3: CSAQGQGTGELFF
length: 13; D: NA; size: few; V: TRBV5-1; J: TRBJ2-3; DNA: TGCGCCAGCATCTTGGCTCCCGCGGATACGCAGTATTTT; CDR3: CASILAPADTQYF
length: 15; D: NA; size: NA; V: TRBV13; J: TRBJ1-1; DNA: TGTGCCAGCAGCTTAGGTGGCAGGCTGAACACTGAAGCTTTCTTT; CDR3: CASSLGGRLNTEAFF
length: 17; D: NA; size: few; V: TRBV6-4; J: TRBJ2-6; DNA: TGTGCCAGCAGTGACCAGGGGGGACTCTCTGGGGCCAACGTCCTGACTTTC; CDR3: CASSDQGGLSGANVLTF
length: 13; D: NA; size: few; V: TRBV7-8; J: TRBJ1-1; DNA: TGTGCCAGCAGCCCGGGGGAGCTCATTGAAGCTTTCTTT; CDR3: CASSPGELIEAFF
length: 12; D: NA; size: NA; V: TRBV30; J: TRBJ1-6; DNA: TGTGCCTGGAGTGAGGGGAATTCACCCCTCCACTTT; CDR3: CAWSEGNSPLHF
length: 14; D: NA; size: few; V: TRBV20-1; J: TRBJ2-5; DNA: TGCAGTGCGGGTCAGCCAGTGGCAAAGGAGACCCAGTACTTC; CDR3: CSAGQPVAKETQYF
length: 15; D: NA; size: NA; V: TRBV7-2; J: TRBJ2-1; DNA: TGTGCCAGCAGCTTTTCCAGGGGGACTTACAATGAGCAGTTCTTC; CDR3: CASSFSRGTYNEQFF
length: 14; D: NA; size: few; V: TRBV20-1; J: TRBJ2-4; DNA: TGCAGTACTCTCCGTGCTAGCCCCAAAAACATTCAGTACTTC; CDR3: CSTLRASPKNIQYF
length: 16; D: TRBD2; size: few; V: TRBV15; J: TRBJ2-3; DNA: TGTGCCACCAGCAGAGGGGTAGCGGGAGGTTCAGATACGCAGTATTTT; CDR3: CATSRGVAGGSDTQYF
length: 19; D: TRBD1; size: NA; V: TRBV7-9; J: TRBJ2-7; DNA: TGTGCCAGCAGCTCTAGGGGCAGGGGTCCTACAGGGGCTATCTACGAGCAGTACTTC; CDR3: CASSSRGRGPTGAIYEQYF
length: 12; D: TRBD1; size: few; V: TRBV20-1; J: TRBJ2-2; DNA: TGCAGTGCCCAGGGGGTGGGGAGGGAGCTGTTTTTT; CDR3: CSAQGVGRELFF
length: 15; D: TRBD1; size: few; V: TRBV28; J: TRBJ2-5; DNA: TGTGCCAGCCGCCCCCGGGACAGGGCTGCGGAGACCCAGTACTTC; CDR3: CASRPRDRAAETQYF
length: 13; D: NA; size: few; V: TRBV10-3; J: TRBJ2-1; DNA: TGTGCCATCGGGGCAGGGGATTACAATGAGCAGTTCTTC; CDR3: CAIGAGDYNEQFF
length: 15; D: NA; size: once; V: TRBV7-8; J: TRBJ1-5; DNA: TGTGCCAGCAGCTTAGATTCAGGGATCAATCAGCCCCAGCATTTT; CDR3: CASSLDSGINQPQHF
length: 11; D: NA; size: many; V: TRBV29-1; J: TRBJ2-7; DNA: TGCAGCGTTAAACAGGGTTACGAGCAGTACTTC; CDR3: CSVKQGYEQYF
length: 12; D: NA; size: many; V: TRBV10-3; J: TRBJ2-1; DNA: TGTGCCATCAGCGGGACTCCGCATGAGCAGTTCTTC; CDR3: CAISGTPHEQFF
length: 15; D: TRBD2; size: NA; V: TRBV11-2; J: TRBJ2-3; DNA: TGTGCCAGCAGCTTAGTTAGGCAGGGAGGGATTGCGCAGTATTTT; CDR3: CASSLVRQGGIAQYF
length: 16; D: NA; size: NA; V: TRBV5-6; J: TRBJ2-5; DNA: TGTGCCAGCAGCTTGCTTTCGTACAGGGGGGGTGAGACCCAGTACTTC; CDR3: CASSLLSYRGGETQYF